This TCR beta chain originates from a study of CD8+ T cells in alopecia areata (dated by TCRdb to 2016 to 2019). About the full investigation: The treated patients, all with moderate-to-severe alopecia areata, were enrolled in an open-label pilot trial of oral tofacitinib given at 5 to 10 mg twice daily. Patients received tofacitinib for 6 to 18 months and were then followed off drug for 6 months to check for delayed response and recurrence. In treated patients, disease severity was measured using the SALT score, which gives the percentage of scalp surface area affected. High-throughput TCRbeta sequencing was used to examine T cell clonal expansion in alopecia areata in both the C3H/HeJ mouse model and human patients. Human TCRbeta sequencing covered scalp tissue and sorted CD4+ and CD8+ peripheral blood T cells from patchy and totalis/universalis alopecia areata patients and healthy controls. Biopsies were taken from tofacitinib-treated patients at baseline and at 4 and 24 weeks of treatment, and a later scalp biopsy was taken in several of the tofacitinib-treated patients. Scalp clonality was compared among normal scalp (n=4), patchy alopecia areata scalp (n=8), and alopecia totalis/universalis scalp (n=8). The RNA source kit depended on sample type: the PAXgene miRNA kit for fixed scalp, the miRNeasy kit for PBMCs, and the RNeasy kit for mouse skin. TCRbeta CDR3 regions were amplified by immunoSEQ multiplex PCR with 35 Vbeta forward and 13 Jbeta reverse primers.

To prepare the library, the immunoSEQ multiplex PCR assay was applied. To provide template for TCR sequencing, every sample had RNA extracted and reverse transcribed into cDNA. SuperScript III was used to make first-strand cDNA, primed with a 2:1 mix of oligo-dT and random hexamers. A synthetic immune receptor repertoire was used to measure amplification bias, and any remaining bias was corrected computationally. On the authors' methods: After raw reads were preprocessed to remove errors, the CDR3 was defined following IMGT conventions as running from the conserved cysteine to phenylalanine. Clonality was calculated as 1 minus Shannon entropy normalized by log2 of the number of productive unique TCRs. Whether scalp clones were CD4 or CD8 was inferred by matching scalp TCRbeta sequences against CD4 and CD8 repertoires sorted from blood. This is the immuneACCESS table as TCRdb keeps it, with only in-frame sequences that have V and J called. A part of the clones is gone; compared with another copy, unresolved V genes explain less than half, and the rest is unexplained. The D gene and trimming were derived from the DNA, and the V and J assignments and clone size from that table. Recorded for this sample are some 190,000 clones; approximately 56% of them occurred a single time. The ten largest clones add up to around 0.69% of the sample.

The label giving this sample's time point can be read as: around 4 weeks on oral tofacitinib. The treatment or condition label for this specimen denotes: oral pan-JAK inhibitor, 5-10 mg twice daily. From alopecia areata patients, peripheral blood was collected along with lesional scalp punch biopsies. PBMCs were isolated by density centrifugation and stained for CD3, CD4 and CD8, and CD4+ and CD8+ T cells were sorted on a FACSAria. Its CDR3 holds 14 amino acids, cysteine through phenylalanine. Of the read, only the CDR3 DNA is kept; its 42 bases are in frame from base 1. V drops 5 bases and J drops 1 base, leaving 11 bases in between. For CDR1 and CDR2, the germline V gene lists SNHLY and FYNNEI. For this clone: The specificity of this receptor is unknown. No quality values exist for individual bases; no much larger clone is one base distant.

The study at large found these results: With tofacitinib, both scalp clonality and the number of expanded CD8+ clones among the top 100 scalp clones went down significantly. Because the treated cohort was small and had only one nonresponder, larger studies are needed to examine links between baseline CD8+ expansion and response. Many expanded lesional clones persisted in scalp and blood during tofacitinib treatment, which may partly explain relapse after stopping treatment. Unlike mouse skin, which is dominated by gammadelta T cells, normal human skin has resident alphabeta T cells that are also sequenced, and this complicates analysis of the scalp TCR repertoire. Compared with mice, TCR sequences shared between patients were less clear, possibly partly because of HLA diversity across the patient population. Higher clonality and more expanded CD8+ clones were observed in lesional scalp than in normal scalp, particularly in alopecia totalis/universalis, a finding suggestive of antigenic drive.

The source of this sequence is a human donor with alopecia areata. Sequences were derived from CD4+ T cells sorted from blood, sampled at week 4, from a patient treated with tofacitinib. The chain couples TRBV2 to TRBJ1-1; the D gene lacks a confident call. The nucleotide sequence reads TGTGCCAGCAGTTCGACTAGGAGGAACACTGAAGCTTTCTTT. This encodes CASSSTRRNTEAFF.